This T cell receptor beta chain was recovered during a study of cytomegalovirus exposure and HLA in healthy donors (dated by TCRdb to 2016 to 2017). Some background on the complete study: An earlier analysis of 587 of the donors reported 276 Gb of sequence data and around 120 million unique TCR beta sequences obtained from approximately 180 million T cells. Genome-wide SNP genotypes for about 55% of the 666 donors were used in a later genetic analysis, which treated that subset as a discovery cohort. A handful of DR-DQ haplotypes were treated as single units for association and clustering because of strong linkage in the cohort. HLA typing covered class I and class II loci at four-digit resolution. Every discovery cohort repertoire had been produced on one sequencing platform. An earlier analysis of approximately 640 of the donors applied high-throughput TCR beta sequencing to assess whether each TCR beta V gene segment acted as functional or pseudogenic. The later analysis used no new phenotypic data to find candidate immune exposures, relying instead on TCR beta sequences and their occurrence across donors. Among roughly 370 genotyped donors of the cohort, an average of 235,054 unique TCR beta nucleotide sequences were sequenced per donor, roughly 20% of them non-productive. Roughly 300 gigabases of sequencing data and tens of millions of unique TCR sequences made up an early release that covered approximately 620 HLA-typed donors. To study patterns of TCR occurrence, a later analysis re-analyzed previously published TCR beta repertoires from around 660 donors and added high-resolution HLA genotyping. Typing coverage differed by locus: A, B, C, DRB1 and DQB1 were typed in about 629-630 donors, DQA1 in about 500, DPA1 in 600 to 610, and DPB1 in just under 490. The study combined high-throughput TCR immunosequencing, statistical association of individual TCRs with disease status, and machine learning to predict cytomegalovirus infection status. Donor age, sex, ethnicity and CMV serostatus were collected together with the repertoire data. The study used immunosequencing to profile the T cell repertoires of 666 subjects and linked those repertoires to cytomegalovirus serostatus. A separate validation cohort of about 110 different subjects was used in addition to the roughly 620-subject first cohort. The genetic ancestry cluster associated with self-reported Caucasian donors included about four fifths of the roughly 400 genotyped donors. The study was designed to test whether signatures of past pathogen exposure could be identified by cataloging public T cell receptors.

The CDR3 measures 12 amino acids from cysteine to phenylalanine. Left in the record is the CDR3 DNA by itself, 36 bases read in frame from the first base. V is pared back by 4 bases and J by 2 bases, with 9 bases lying between the germline termini. The CDR1 and CDR2 encoded by the germline V gene are SQVTM and ANQGSEA. The library was built by means of the immunoSEQ multiplex PCR assay. A mixture of 60 forward primers for TCR Vbeta segments and 13 reverse primers for TCR Jbeta segments was used in the multiplex PCR. The CDR3 region of rearranged TCR beta genes was amplified from genomic DNA with a multiplex PCR assay. The Illumina HiSeq System was used to sequence the amplified TCR beta libraries as 87-base-pair reads. Per the authors' processing: A later analysis tallied around 87 million unique TCR beta chains across the 666 repertoires, and some 10 million of those chains were shared by two or more donors. A nearest-neighbor algorithm error-corrected the raw reads and collapsed the reads into unique sequences, merging closely related sequences to remove PCR and sequencing errors. Alignment of CDR3 sequences to IMGT reference sequences was used to assign V, D and J gene segments. For a sequence to be retained, a match of at least six nucleotides was required to both a V gene segment and a J gene segment. A rearrangement was called productive if the CDR3 had no stop codons and remained in frame with V and J, and every other rearrangement was called non-productive. Following IMGT convention, CDR3 was defined as the stretch from the second conserved V-encoded cysteine up to the conserved J-encoded phenylalanine. The earlier analysis of about 570 of the donors excluded any sequence lacking an unambiguous match to a single V gene segment. An earlier analysis of some 500 of the donors classified V segments as functional when productive rearrangements were above 56.7% and as segregating when the standard deviation between donors was above 5%. To diagnose cytomegalovirus status from the catalog of TCR beta chain sequences, a statistical classification framework was built. In a later analysis, TCR nucleotide sequences were compared against IMGT/GENE-DB human TR gene sequences so that V and J genes could be assigned. Using the TCRdist pipeline, a later analysis assigned CDR3 sequences along with most-parsimonious VDJ recombination scenarios. A later analysis defined each TCR beta chain by its CDR3 amino acid sequence plus V-gene family, and excluded reads lacking a unique V-gene family. A later analysis removed several hundred highly shared, low-generation-probability nucleotide sequences to deal with suspected cross-contamination and a sequencing artifact. In a later analysis, a clonal expansion index for each public chain was calculated from normalized within-repertoire ranks of inferred template counts. Generation probabilities in a later analysis came from a VDJ recombination model fitted to out-of-frame rearrangements, and those results were checked against IGoR. In a later analysis, TCR-TCR, TCR-HLA and TCR-CMV co-occurrence was scored with hypergeometric tests, and a repertoire-size bias correction was applied to TCR pairs. To estimate false discovery rates, a later analysis permuted the HLA or CMV assignments 20 times. A later analysis grouped co-occurring TCRs with DBSCAN, adding TCRdist sequence similarity when clustering within HLA-allele-positive subsets. Repertoires with fewer than 30,000 or more than 120,000 public chains were left out of co-occurrence clustering, as were about 5 repertoires with anomalous nucleotide sharing. The table was pulled from immuneACCESS by TCRdb, which kept in-frame rearrangements only. Such tables lose some clones; where checked, under half of the loss comes from unresolved V genes, and the rest has no known cause. The V and J calls and the clone size are those of that table, but D and trimming were determined from the DNA. The sample table records 100,000 to 150,000 clones; about 80% of these occur just once. Roughly 1.8% of the sample comes from the top ten.

A remark on this clone: What this receptor recognizes is not known. Base qualities are not recorded, but no much larger clone differs from it by a single base.

The paper as a whole reports these results and caveats: When HLA alleles, especially DR and DQ, strongly co-occurred, attributing TCR associations to individual alleles was difficult. Because counts were too low, some 17 rarely observed V segments, including chromosome 9 orphons, were excluded from the earlier analysis of some 590 of the donors. A later analysis associated approximately 17,000 TCR beta sequences with specific HLA alleles at a false discovery rate of 0.05. In a later genetic analysis, a missense DCLRE1C variant was associated with V-gene and J-gene trimming of TCR beta chains, and the association was replicated in an independent cohort. Most CMV-associated TCR beta chains appeared to be HLA-restricted in a later analysis, and the HLA associations seemed to be driven largely by CMV exposure. HLA typing was unavailable for some donors at each locus, so association tests used only the typed subset. A group of highly shared sequence variants was considered likely to be a technical artifact of the sequencing pipeline. In an earlier analysis of some 640 of the donors, most TCR beta V segments were observed in productive rearrangements about 87% or about 30% of the time, broadly matching IMGT annotations. Compared with equally common non-associated chains, HLA-associated TCR beta chains in a later analysis were more clonally expanded and had lower generation probabilities. In vitro tests confirmed that a few of the cytomegalovirus-associated TCR beta chains recognize cytomegalovirus antigens. A further reported finding was that TCR beta sequences accurately predicted the HLA-A and HLA-B alleles for most subjects in the first cohort. Only TCR beta chains were sequenced in this cohort, and the absence of alpha or paired-chain data limited detectable features. The presence/absence analyses assumed that sequencing depth was roughly uniform across donors, and that assumption may not be true. Cytomegalovirus status was reported to be diagnosed by the classifier with high specificity and sensitivity in both the original and validation cohorts. According to a later analysis, parvovirus B19, influenza, CMV and Epstein-Barr virus appeared linked to several top co-occurrence clusters. In a later analysis, the rate of TCR association differed among HLA loci, with DRB1 alleles having the most associated TCRs and HLA-C alleles having the fewest. The authors suggested that the approach could potentially be generalized to other disease states and immunological phenotypes. Most TCR sequences were observed very rarely across donors, whereas some public TCRs were present in many individuals. Immune exposure information for the cohort was limited to CMV serostatus. Some IMGT-functional V segments, including TRBV6-2 and TRBV6-3, could not be told apart with the 87-base-pair reads, so those segments were excluded. According to a later genetic analysis, donors in an Asian-associated ancestry cluster had fewer N-insertions in productive TCRs than the roughly 700-donor mean. The study listed 150 to 200 TCR beta chains as associated with cytomegalovirus. Linkage disequilibrium might explain the correlated functional status among segregating V segments, but an unknown experimental factor could not be ruled out.

The cohort comprised around 700 healthy bone marrow donors. All cohort members were sampled while nominally healthy, although unrecorded immune exposures were likely present. The donor was CMV seronegative and belonged to the group of more than 300 seronegative cohort members. Each donor provided a peripheral blood sample, and peripheral blood mononuclear cells were used for TCR beta sequencing. Genomic DNA was extracted from the blood cell samples with the Qiagen DNeasy Blood Extraction Kit. Sequencing was performed on PBMCs. This TCR was sampled from a woman aged 45-65 years in good health and CMV-seronegative. The rearranged segments are TRBV29-1 and TRBJ2-7, and possibly TRBD2, on 5 matching bases. The CDR3 reads as follows: CSVGGQPYEQYF. The bases are TGCAGCGTTGGCGGGCAACCCTACGAGCAGTACTTC.